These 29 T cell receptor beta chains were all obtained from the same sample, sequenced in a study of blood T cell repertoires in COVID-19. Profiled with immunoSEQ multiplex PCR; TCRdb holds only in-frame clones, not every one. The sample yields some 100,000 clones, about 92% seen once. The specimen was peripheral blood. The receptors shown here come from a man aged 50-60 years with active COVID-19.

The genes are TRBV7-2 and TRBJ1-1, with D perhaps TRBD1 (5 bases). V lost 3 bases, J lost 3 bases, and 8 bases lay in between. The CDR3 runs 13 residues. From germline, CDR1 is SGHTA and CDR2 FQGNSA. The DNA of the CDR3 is TGTGCCAGCAGCTTTGGGGGGGACACTGAAGCTTTCTTT. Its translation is CASSFGGDTEAFF.

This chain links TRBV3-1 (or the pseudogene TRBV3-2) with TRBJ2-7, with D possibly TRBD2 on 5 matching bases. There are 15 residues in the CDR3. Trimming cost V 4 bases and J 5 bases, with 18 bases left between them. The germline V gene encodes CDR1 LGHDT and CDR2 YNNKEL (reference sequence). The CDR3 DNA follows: TGTGCCAGCAGCCGTTCGACACCGAGAGGGCACGAGCAGTACTTC. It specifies CASSRSTPRGHEQYF.

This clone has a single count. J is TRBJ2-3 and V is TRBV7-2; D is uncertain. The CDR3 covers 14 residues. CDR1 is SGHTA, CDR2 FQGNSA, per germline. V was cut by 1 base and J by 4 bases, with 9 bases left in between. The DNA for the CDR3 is TGTGCCAGCAGCTTAGGAGGTAACCCAGATACGCAGTATTTT. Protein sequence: CASSLGGNPDTQYF.

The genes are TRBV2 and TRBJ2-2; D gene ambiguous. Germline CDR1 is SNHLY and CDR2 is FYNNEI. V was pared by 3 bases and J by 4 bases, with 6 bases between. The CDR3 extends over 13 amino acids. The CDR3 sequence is CASSERRTGELFF. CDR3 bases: TGTGCCAGCAGTGAGAGGCGCACCGGGGAGCTGTTTTTT.

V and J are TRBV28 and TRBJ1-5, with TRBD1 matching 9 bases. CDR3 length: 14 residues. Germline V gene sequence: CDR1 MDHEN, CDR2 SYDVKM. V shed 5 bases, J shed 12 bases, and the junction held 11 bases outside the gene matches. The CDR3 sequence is CASSNTGTGSLQHF. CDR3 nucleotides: TGTGCCAGCAGTAACACCGGGACAGGGAGTCTCCAGCATTTT.

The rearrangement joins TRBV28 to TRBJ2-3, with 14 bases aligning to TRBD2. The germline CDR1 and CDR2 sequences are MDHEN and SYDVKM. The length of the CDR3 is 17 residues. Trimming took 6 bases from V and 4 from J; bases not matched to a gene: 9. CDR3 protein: CASSSPGLAGVADTQYF. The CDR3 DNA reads TGTGCCAGCAGCTCGCCGGGACTAGCGGGAGTAGCAGATACGCAGTATTTT.

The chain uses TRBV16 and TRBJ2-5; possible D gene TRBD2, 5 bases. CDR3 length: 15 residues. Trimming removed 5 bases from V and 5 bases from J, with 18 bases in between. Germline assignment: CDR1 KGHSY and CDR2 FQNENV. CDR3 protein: CASSERHSRGETQYF. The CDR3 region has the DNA TGTGCCAGCAGCGAAAGGCACAGCCGAGGGGAGACCCAGTACTTC.

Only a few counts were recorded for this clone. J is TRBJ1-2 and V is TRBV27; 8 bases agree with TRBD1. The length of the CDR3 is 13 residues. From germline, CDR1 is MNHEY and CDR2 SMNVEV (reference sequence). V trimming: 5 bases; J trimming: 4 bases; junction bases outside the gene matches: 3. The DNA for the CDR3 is TGTGCCAGCAGTCGGGACAGGTTCTATGGCTACACCTTC. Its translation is CASSRDRFYGYTF.

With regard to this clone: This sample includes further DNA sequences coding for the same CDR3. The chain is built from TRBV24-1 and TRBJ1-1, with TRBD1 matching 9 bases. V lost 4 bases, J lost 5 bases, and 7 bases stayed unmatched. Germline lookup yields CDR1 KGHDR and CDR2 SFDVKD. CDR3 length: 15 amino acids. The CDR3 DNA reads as TGTGCCACCAGTGACTCGGGACAGGGACGGACTGAAGCTTTCTTT. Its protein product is CATSDSGQGRTEAFF.

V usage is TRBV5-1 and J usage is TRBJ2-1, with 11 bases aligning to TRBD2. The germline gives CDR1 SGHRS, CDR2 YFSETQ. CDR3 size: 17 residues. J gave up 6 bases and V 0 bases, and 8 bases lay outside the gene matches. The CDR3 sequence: CASSLVSGRAGVNEQFF. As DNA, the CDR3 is TGCGCCAGCAGCTTGGTTAGCGGGAGGGCCGGGGTCAATGAGCAGTTCTTC.

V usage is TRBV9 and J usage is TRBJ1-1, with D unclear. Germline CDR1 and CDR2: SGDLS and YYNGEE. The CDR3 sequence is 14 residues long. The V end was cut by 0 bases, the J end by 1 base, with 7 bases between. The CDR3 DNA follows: TGTGCCAGCAGCGTAGTAGGAGGGAACACTGAAGCTTTCTTT. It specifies CASSVVGGNTEAFF.

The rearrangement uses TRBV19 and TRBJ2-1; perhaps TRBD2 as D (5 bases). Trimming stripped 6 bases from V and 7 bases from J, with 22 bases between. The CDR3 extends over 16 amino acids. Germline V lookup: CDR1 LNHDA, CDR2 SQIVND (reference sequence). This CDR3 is CASSLVHGSAENEQFF. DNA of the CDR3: TGTGCCAGTAGCCTCGTTCATGGTAGCGCAGAAAATGAGCAGTTCTTC. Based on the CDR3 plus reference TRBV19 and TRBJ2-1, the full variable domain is DGGITQSPKYLFRKEGQNVTLSCEQNLNHDAMYWYRQDPGQGLRLIYYSQIVNDFQKGDIAEGYSVSREKKESFPLTVTSAQKNPTAFYLCASSLVHGSAENEQFFGPGTRLTVL.

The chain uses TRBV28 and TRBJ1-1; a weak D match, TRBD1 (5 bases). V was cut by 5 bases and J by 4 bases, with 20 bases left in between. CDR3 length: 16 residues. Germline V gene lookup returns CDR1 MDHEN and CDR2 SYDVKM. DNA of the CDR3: TGTGCCAGCAGTGCTGCTGGGCTTCGGGGGGGCACTGAAGCTTTCTTT. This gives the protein CASSAAGLRGGTEAFF.

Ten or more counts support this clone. In nucleotides, the CDR3 is TGTGCCAGCAGCTCCGTCCGGGACAGAAGCTACGAGCAGTACTTC. As protein: CASSSVRDRSYEQYF. The chain joins TRBV7-9 to TRBJ2-7; 7 bases align to TRBD1. Trimming at V came to 4 bases and at J to 3 bases, leaving 9 bases not matched to a gene. The CDR3 is 15 amino acids. In germline, CDR1 is SEHNR, CDR2 FQNEAQ (reference sequence).

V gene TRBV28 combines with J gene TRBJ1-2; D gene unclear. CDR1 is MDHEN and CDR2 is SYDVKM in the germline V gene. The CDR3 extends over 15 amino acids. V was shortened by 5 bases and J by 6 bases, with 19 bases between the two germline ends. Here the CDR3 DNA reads TGTGCCAGCAGTGTCCCTCGTTCAGGATCGAATGGCTACACCTTC. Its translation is CASSVPRSGSNGYTF.

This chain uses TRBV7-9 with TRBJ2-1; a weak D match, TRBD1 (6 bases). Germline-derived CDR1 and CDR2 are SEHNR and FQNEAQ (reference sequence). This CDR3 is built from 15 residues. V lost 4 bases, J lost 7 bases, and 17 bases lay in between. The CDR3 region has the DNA TGTGCCAGCAGCTATCAGGAACAGGGCGAAAATGAGCAGTTCTTC. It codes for CASSYQEQGENEQFF.

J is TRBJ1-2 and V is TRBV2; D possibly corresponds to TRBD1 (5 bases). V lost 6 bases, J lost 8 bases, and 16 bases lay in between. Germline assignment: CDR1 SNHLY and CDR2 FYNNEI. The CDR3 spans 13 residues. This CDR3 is CASRPEGARGYTF. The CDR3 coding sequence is TGTGCCAGCAGGCCGGAAGGGGCGCGGGGCTACACCTTC. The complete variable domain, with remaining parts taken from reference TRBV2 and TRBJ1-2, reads EPEVTQTPSHQVTQMGQEVILRCVPISNHLYFYWYRQILGQKVEFLVSFYNNEISEKSEIFDDQFSVERPDGSNFTLKIRSTKLEDSAMYFCASRPEGARGYTFGSGTRLTVV.

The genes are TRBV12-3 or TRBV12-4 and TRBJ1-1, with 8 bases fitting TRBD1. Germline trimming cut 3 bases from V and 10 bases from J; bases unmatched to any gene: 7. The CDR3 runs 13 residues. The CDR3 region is CASSLVRGTGAFF. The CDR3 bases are TGTGCCAGCAGTTTGGTAAGGGGGACAGGAGCTTTCTTT.

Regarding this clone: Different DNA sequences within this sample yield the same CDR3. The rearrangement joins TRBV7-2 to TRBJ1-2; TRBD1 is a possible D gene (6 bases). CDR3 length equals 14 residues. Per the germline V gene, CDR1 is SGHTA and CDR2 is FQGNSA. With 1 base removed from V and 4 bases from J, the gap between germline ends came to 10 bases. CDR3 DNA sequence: TGTGCCAGCAGCTTAGTTTTGGACAGCTATGGCTACACCTTC. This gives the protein CASSLVLDSYGYTF. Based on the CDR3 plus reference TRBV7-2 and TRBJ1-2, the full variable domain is GAGVSQSPSNKVTEKGKDVELRCDPISGHTALYWYRQSLGQGLEFLIYFQGNSAPDKSGLPSDRFSAERTGGSVSTLTIQRTQQEDSAVYLCASSLVLDSYGYTFGSGTRLTVV.

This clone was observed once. The CDR3 nucleotides are TGTGCCAGCAGTTCGGGGACACGGAACACTGAAGCTTTCTTT. Protein sequence: CASSSGTRNTEAFF. This chain links TRBV6-5 with TRBJ1-1; a weak D match, TRBD1 (6 bases). From germline, CDR1 is MNHEY and CDR2 SVGAGI. The CDR3 length is 14 residues. V was shortened by 4 bases and J by 1 base, with 10 bases between the two germline ends.

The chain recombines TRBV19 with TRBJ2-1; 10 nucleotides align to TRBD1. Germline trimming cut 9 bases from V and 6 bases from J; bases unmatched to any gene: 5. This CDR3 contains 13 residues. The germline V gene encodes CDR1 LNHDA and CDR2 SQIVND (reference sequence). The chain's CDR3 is CASRDRGLNEQFF. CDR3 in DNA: TGTGCCAGCCGGGACAGGGGACTCAATGAGCAGTTCTTC.

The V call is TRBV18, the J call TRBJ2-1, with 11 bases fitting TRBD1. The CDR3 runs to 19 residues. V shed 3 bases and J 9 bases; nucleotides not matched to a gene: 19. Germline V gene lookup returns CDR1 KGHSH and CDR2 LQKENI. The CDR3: CASSPSDTDRGPFVGEQFF. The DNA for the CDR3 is TGTGCCAGCTCACCCTCCGATACGGACAGGGGGCCCTTCGTTGGTGAGCAGTTCTTC. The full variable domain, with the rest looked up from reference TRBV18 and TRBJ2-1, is NAGVMQNPRHLVRRRGQEARLRCSPMKGHSHVYWYRQLPEEGLKFMVYLQKENIIDESGMPKERFSAEFPKEGPSILRIQQVVRGDSAAYFCASSPSDTDRGPFVGEQFFGPGTRLTVL.

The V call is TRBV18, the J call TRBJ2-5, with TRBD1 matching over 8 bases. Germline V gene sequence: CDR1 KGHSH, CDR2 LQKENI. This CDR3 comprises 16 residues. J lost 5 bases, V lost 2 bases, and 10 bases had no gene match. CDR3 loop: CASSPLPGQGTETQYF. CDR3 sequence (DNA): TGTGCCAGCTCACCATTACCAGGACAGGGAACCGAGACCCAGTACTTC.

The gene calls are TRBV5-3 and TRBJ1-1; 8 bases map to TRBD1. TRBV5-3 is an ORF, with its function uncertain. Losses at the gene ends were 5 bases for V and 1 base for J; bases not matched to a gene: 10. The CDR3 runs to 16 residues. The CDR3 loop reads CARRFDRGNENTEAFF. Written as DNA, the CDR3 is TGTGCCAGAAGATTTGACAGGGGAAATGAGAACACTGAAGCTTTCTTT.

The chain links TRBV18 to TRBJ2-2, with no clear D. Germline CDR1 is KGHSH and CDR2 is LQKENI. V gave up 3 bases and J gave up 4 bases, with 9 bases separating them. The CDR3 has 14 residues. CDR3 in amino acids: CASSPNSPTGELFF. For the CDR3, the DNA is TGTGCCAGCTCACCGAACAGCCCCACCGGGGAGCTGTTTTTT.

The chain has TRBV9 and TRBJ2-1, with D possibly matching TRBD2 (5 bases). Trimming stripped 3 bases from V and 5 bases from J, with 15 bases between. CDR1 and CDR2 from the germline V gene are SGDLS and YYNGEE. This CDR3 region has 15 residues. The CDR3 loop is CASSGLSKGNNEQFF. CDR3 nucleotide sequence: TGTGCCAGCAGCGGACTATCCAAGGGCAACAATGAGCAGTTCTTC. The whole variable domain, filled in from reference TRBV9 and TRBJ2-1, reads DSGVTQTPKHLITATGQRVTLRCSPRSGDLSVYWYQQSLDQGLQFLIQYYNGEERAKGNILERFSAQQFPDLHSELNLSSLELGDSALYFCASSGLSKGNNEQFFGPGTRLTVL.

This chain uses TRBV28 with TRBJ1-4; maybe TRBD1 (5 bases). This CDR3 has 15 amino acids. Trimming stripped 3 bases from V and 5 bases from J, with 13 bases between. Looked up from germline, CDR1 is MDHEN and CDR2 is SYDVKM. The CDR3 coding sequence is TGTGCCAGCAGTTTTCGTTCCGGACAAAATGAAAAACTGTTTTTT. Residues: CASSFRSGQNEKLFF.

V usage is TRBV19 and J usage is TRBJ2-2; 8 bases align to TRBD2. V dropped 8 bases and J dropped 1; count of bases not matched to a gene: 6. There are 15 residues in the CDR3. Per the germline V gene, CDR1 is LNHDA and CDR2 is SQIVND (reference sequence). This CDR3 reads CASVRGGRNTGELFF. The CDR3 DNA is TGTGCCAGTGTTCGGGGGGGGCGGAACACCGGGGAGCTGTTTTTT. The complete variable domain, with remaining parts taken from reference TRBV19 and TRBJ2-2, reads DGGITQSPKYLFRKEGQNVTLSCEQNLNHDAMYWYRQDPGQGLRLIYYSQIVNDFQKGDIAEGYSVSREKKESFPLTVTSAQKNPTAFYLCASVRGGRNTGELFFGEGSRLTVL.

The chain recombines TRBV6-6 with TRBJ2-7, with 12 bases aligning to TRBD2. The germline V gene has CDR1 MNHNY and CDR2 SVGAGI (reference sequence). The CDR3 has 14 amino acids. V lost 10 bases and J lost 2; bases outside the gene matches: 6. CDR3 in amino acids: CATRRLAGAYEQYF. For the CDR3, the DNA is TGTGCCACAAGAAGACTAGCGGGGGCCTACGAGCAGTACTTC.